Listed below are T cell receptor beta chains from one sample, sequenced in a study of blood T cell repertoires in COVID-19. Here immunoSEQ multiplex PCR was the method, and the copy in TCRdb shows in-frame clones only, minus some. The table lists roughly 100,000 clones, nearly 90% of them singletons. Sequencing used peripheral blood. These receptor sequences come from a man aged 50 to 59 with active COVID-19. Each CDR3 is given with its conserved first and last residue. D genes are given only for firm matches. Expanded clones get a size class; other rows say once, few or many, or leave the size out.

D gene: NA
J gene: TRBJ2-7
clone size: NA
V gene: TRBV5-6
CDR3 DNA: TGTGCCAGCAGCTTGGAGGGAACAGGTATGGCCTACGAGCAGTACTTC
CDR3 protein: CASSLEGTGMAYEQYF

D gene: TRBD1
J gene: TRBJ2-7
clone size: NA
V gene: TRBV30
CDR3 DNA: TGTGCCTGGACCCGGACAGGAGTTTACGAGCAGTACTTC
CDR3 protein: CAWTRTGVYEQYF

D gene: NA
J gene: TRBJ2-2
clone size: many
V gene: TRBV12-3/TRBV12-4
CDR3 DNA: TGTGCCAGCACCACGGAGGCCGGGGAGCTGTTTTTT
CDR3 protein: CASTTEAGELFF

D gene: NA
J gene: TRBJ2-3
clone size: NA
V gene: TRBV29-1
CDR3 DNA: TGCAGCGTTGTCGGGGGAGCCACAGATACGCAGTATTTT
CDR3 protein: CSVVGGATDTQYF

D gene: NA
J gene: TRBJ2-2
clone size: NA
V gene: TRBV19
CDR3 DNA: TGTGCCAGTAGTATTTCGAGGGGTCGGGGGTTGGACACCGGGGAGCTGTTTTTT
CDR3 protein: CASSISRGRGLDTGELFF

D gene: NA
J gene: TRBJ1-3
clone size: NA
V gene: TRBV6-2/TRBV6-3
CDR3 DNA: TGTGCCAGCAGTCCGGGAGGAAACACCATATATTTT
CDR3 protein: CASSPGGNTIYF

D gene: TRBD1
J gene: TRBJ1-4
clone size: NA
V gene: TRBV19
CDR3 DNA: TGTGCCAGTACCACCGGACAGGGGGTTAGAGAAAAACTGTTTTTT
CDR3 protein: CASTTGQGVREKLFF

D gene: NA
J gene: TRBJ2-5
clone size: NA
V gene: TRBV4-3
CDR3 DNA: TGCGCCAGCAGCCAAGATCTAAATATCCAAGAGACCCAGTACTTC
CDR3 protein: CASSQDLNIQETQYF

D gene: NA
J gene: TRBJ1-6
clone size: NA
V gene: TRBV13
CDR3 DNA: TGTGCCAGCCTGTCGAGCGCCTATAATTCACCCCTCCACTTT
CDR3 protein: CASLSSAYNSPLHF

D gene: TRBD1
J gene: TRBJ2-3
clone size: NA
V gene: TRBV2
CDR3 DNA: TGTGCCAGCAGTGAGTCAGGGGGATCAACAGATACGCAGTATTTT
CDR3 protein: CASSESGGSTDTQYF

D gene: NA
J gene: TRBJ2-7
clone size: few
V gene: TRBV6-1
CDR3 DNA: TGTGCCAGCAGTGATGTTGACAAGGCCGTGCAGTACTTC
CDR3 protein: CASSDVDKAVQYF

D gene: NA
J gene: TRBJ2-5
clone size: NA
V gene: TRBV5-1
CDR3 DNA: TGCGCCAGCAGCTTGGGTAGCTCACAAGAGACCCAGTACTTC
CDR3 protein: CASSLGSSQETQYF

D gene: NA
J gene: TRBJ2-5
clone size: NA
V gene: TRBV12-3/TRBV12-4
CDR3 DNA: TGTGCCAGCAGCCGAGGATGGGAGACCCAGTACTTC
CDR3 protein: CASSRGWETQYF

D gene: NA
J gene: TRBJ2-7
clone size: NA
V gene: TRBV9
CDR3 DNA: TGTGCCAGCAGCGGAGTTGACAGTTACGAGCAGTACTTC
CDR3 protein: CASSGVDSYEQYF

D gene: NA
J gene: TRBJ1-4
clone size: NA
V gene: TRBV19
CDR3 DNA: TGTGCCAGTAGTATAGATCTCGGGATGTCTGAAAAACTGTTTTTT
CDR3 protein: CASSIDLGMSEKLFF

D gene: NA
J gene: TRBJ1-2
clone size: NA
V gene: TRBV25-1
CDR3 DNA: TGTGCCTCACAAGGAGGCGGTGCTAACTATGGCTACACCTTC
CDR3 protein: CASQGGGANYGYTF

D gene: TRBD1
J gene: TRBJ1-1
clone size: NA
V gene: TRBV14
CDR3 DNA: TGTGCCAGCAGCGCTCGTCAGGGGGCGCGGGGGGAAGCTTTCTTT
CDR3 protein: CASSARQGARGEAFF

D gene: TRBD1
J gene: TRBJ2-2
clone size: NA
V gene: TRBV6-4
CDR3 DNA: TGTGCCAGCAGTCGACAGGGTAACACCGGGGAGCTGTTTTTT
CDR3 protein: CASSRQGNTGELFF

D gene: TRBD1
J gene: TRBJ1-5
clone size: few
V gene: TRBV7-9
CDR3 DNA: TGTGCCAGCAGCTTAGAGCGAGGGACAGGGAATCAGCCCCAGCATTTT
CDR3 protein: CASSLERGTGNQPQHF

D gene: NA
J gene: TRBJ1-1
clone size: NA
V gene: TRBV30
CDR3 DNA: TGTGCCTGGATTTCGGCTTTCTTT
CDR3 protein: CAWISAFF

D gene: NA
J gene: TRBJ2-2
clone size: many
V gene: TRBV29-1
CDR3 DNA: TGCAGCGTATCGGGGGACACCGGGGAGCTGTTTTTT
CDR3 protein: CSVSGDTGELFF

D gene: TRBD1
J gene: TRBJ1-2
clone size: few
V gene: TRBV7-9
CDR3 DNA: TGTGCCAGCAGTTCAAATACAGGGGATGGCTACACCTTC
CDR3 protein: CASSSNTGDGYTF

D gene: TRBD1
J gene: TRBJ2-3
clone size: once
V gene: TRBV7-6
CDR3 DNA: TGTGCCAGCAGCTTAGAGGGCAGGGGGCTTAGAGATACGCAGTATTTT
CDR3 protein: CASSLEGRGLRDTQYF

D gene: TRBD1
J gene: TRBJ1-2
clone size: NA
V gene: TRBV4-3
CDR3 DNA: TGCGCCAGCTCGATTGGACAGGTCGGCGATGGCTACACCTTC
CDR3 protein: CASSIGQVGDGYTF

D gene: NA
J gene: TRBJ1-3
clone size: once
V gene: TRBV5-8
CDR3 DNA: TGTGCCAGCAGCTTGGGAGGGTCTGGAAACACCATATATTTT
CDR3 protein: CASSLGGSGNTIYF

D gene: NA
J gene: TRBJ1-2
clone size: NA
V gene: TRBV7-3
CDR3 DNA: TGTGCCAGCAGCTTAACCGTCCGGGACTATGGCTACACCTTC
CDR3 protein: CASSLTVRDYGYTF

D gene: NA
J gene: TRBJ2-1
clone size: NA
V gene: TRBV6-5
CDR3 DNA: TGTGCCAGCTCTTGGGGGCAGGGGCCTGTACGTAAGTTCTTC
CDR3 protein: CASSWGQGPVRKFF

D gene: TRBD2
J gene: TRBJ2-7
clone size: once
V gene: TRBV5-4
CDR3 DNA: TGTGCCAGCAGCGCCCAGCAGTCGGGGGGGGCTGCCGAGCAGTACTTC
CDR3 protein: CASSAQQSGGAAEQYF

D gene: TRBD1
J gene: TRBJ1-1
clone size: NA
V gene: TRBV5-5
CDR3 DNA: TGTGCCAGCAGCTTGACGGGACAGGGTTTAGGAGCTTTCTTT
CDR3 protein: CASSLTGQGLGAFF

D gene: NA
J gene: TRBJ1-1
clone size: NA
V gene: TRBV4-2
CDR3 DNA: TGTGCCAGCAGCCAAGGGACAGTACGAGCTTTCTTT
CDR3 protein: CASSQGTVRAFF

D gene: TRBD2
J gene: TRBJ2-3
clone size: NA
V gene: TRBV4-3
CDR3 DNA: TGCGCCAGCAGCCAAGATCTTCCGGCTAGCGGGTTCACAGATACGCAGTATTTT
CDR3 protein: CASSQDLPASGFTDTQYF

D gene: NA
J gene: TRBJ1-6
clone size: NA
V gene: TRBV6-1
CDR3 DNA: TGTGCCAGCAGTGAGACACCACCCCTCCACTTT
CDR3 protein: CASSETPPLHF